One sample yielded the 21 T cell receptor beta chains listed below, sequenced in a study of T cells in Graves' hyperthyroidism and ophthalmopathy. Amplification targeted TCR beta CDR3 regions from RNA transcripts. RT-PCR in the first round (using the HTBI primer set) targeted the TCR CDR3. MiXCR was run by TCRdb on the multiplex PCR reads, yielding one entry per CDR3 protein. The data contain hundreds of thousands of distinct CDR3 sequences, 16% of them singletons. The source material was blood. The receptor set was obtained from a woman aged 25 to 39 with Graves' hyperthyroidism.

The sample holds many counts of this clonotype. The junction departs from the called germline gene at one end, perhaps through a read error. The chain recombines TRBV12-3 or TRBV12-4 with TRBJ1-6; D is perhaps TRBD1 (5 bases). The CDR3 spans 15 residues. Here the CDR3 DNA reads TGTGCCAGCAGCTTAGATCAGGGAGGATTGTCACCCCTCCACTTT. It is translated as CASSLDQGGLSPLHF.

This clonotype was counted at least ten times. J is TRBJ1-2 and V is TRBV7-2; D not resolved. Trimming removed 3 bases at V and 3 bases at J, with 17 bases between. CDR1 is SGHTA, CDR2 FQGNSA, per germline. This CDR3 is 16 amino acids long. The chain's CDR3 is CASSLPGAGLDYGYTF. CDR3 DNA sequence: TGTGCCAGCAGCTTGCCGGGAGCGGGGTTGGACTATGGCTACACCTTC. The whole variable domain, filled in from reference TRBV7-2 and TRBJ1-2, reads GAGVSQSPSNKVTEKGKDVELRCDPISGHTALYWYRQSLGQGLEFLIYFQGNSAPDKSGLPSDRFSAERTGGSVSTLTIQRTQQEDSAVYLCASSLPGAGLDYGYTFGSGTRLTVV.

There are a few counts of this clonotype. This CDR3 reads CSAIDRVVMFF. DNA for the CDR3: TGCAGTGCTATTGACAGGGTGGTTATGTTCTTC. The chain uses TRBV20-1 and TRBJ2-1; 7 bases agree with TRBD1. The germline V gene has CDR1 DFQATT and CDR2 SNEGSKA (reference sequence). The CDR3 spans 11 residues. J lost 15 bases, V lost 4 bases, and 9 bases had no gene match.

The V gene is TRBV18, the J gene TRBJ2-7, with D possibly matching TRBD2 (5 bases). The CDR3 extends over 13 amino acids. With 3 bases removed from V and 7 bases from J, the gap between germline ends came to 13 bases. Per the germline V gene, CDR1 is KGHSH and CDR2 is LQKENI. The CDR3, as DNA: TGTGCCAGCTCACCGAGAGAGACGGGGGAGCAGTACTTC. It is translated as CASSPRETGEQYF.

In its sample, this clonotype was seen once. A read error may explain this, as a much larger clone is one base away. A read error is likely, as this CDR3 ends without the conserved phenylalanine or tryptophan. This rearrangement joins TRBV7-2 to TRBJ2-7; D ambiguous. Per germline, CDR1 SGHTA and CDR2 FQGNSA. The CDR3 length is 15 residues. V lost 0 bases and J 0 bases, leaving 9 bases between the germline ends. For the CDR3, the DNA is TGTGCCAGCAGCTTAGCGGCAGGAACCTCCTACGAGCAGTACCTC. Translation: CASSLAAGTSYEQYL.

This clonotype was seen at least ten times. The genes are TRBV6-2 or TRBV6-3 and TRBJ2-1, with 7 bases that match TRBD2. V lost 2 bases and J lost 5; bases outside the gene matches: 6. Germline values: CDR1 MNHEY, CDR2 SVGEGT. This CDR3 comprises 15 residues. CDR3: CASSYGLAVNNEQFF. As DNA, the CDR3 is TGTGCCAGCAGTTACGGGCTAGCGGTAAACAATGAGCAGTTCTTC.

The chain is built from TRBV5-1 and TRBJ1-1, with D hard to call. The length of the CDR3 is 15 residues. Germline V CDR1 and CDR2: SGHRS, YFSETQ. The V gene lost 0 bases and the J gene lost 4 bases, with 13 bases spanning the gap. Here the CDR3 reads CASSLAAALGTEAFF. The DNA for the CDR3 is TGCGCCAGCAGCTTGGCCGCGGCTCTGGGCACTGAAGCTTTCTTT.

This clonotype was observed a few times. CDR3 bases: TGTGCCAGCAGCCCCGGGACTAGGAGCGGCACAGATACGCAGTATTTT. Protein: CASSPGTRSGTDTQYF. The chain combines TRBV7-3 with TRBJ2-3; 8 nucleotides line up with TRBD2. Germline CDR1 and CDR2: SGHTA and FQGTGA. The CDR3 runs to 16 residues. Trimming took 5 bases from V and 1 from J; bases not matched to a gene: 8.

V is TRBV9 and J is TRBJ2-3; D remains ambiguous. V shed 4 bases and J shed 0 bases, with 12 bases lying between them. This CDR3 region has 15 residues. Germline loops: CDR1 SGDLS, CDR2 YYNGEE. In nucleotides, the CDR3 is TGTGCCAGCAGCCCCCCAGGTTTTAGCACAGATACGCAGTATTTT. This encodes CASSPPGFSTDTQYF.

This clonotype has at least ten counts. The chain combines TRBV28 with TRBJ2-1, with TRBD2 matching over 14 bases. The CDR3 has 19 residues. The germline V gene has CDR1 MDHEN and CDR2 SYDVKM. The junction had 16 bases not matched to a gene; V was cut back by 5 bases and J by 7 bases. The CDR3 loop is CASSTRRALTSGRGNEQFF. CDR3 coding DNA: TGTGCCAGCAGTACCCGTCGGGCGCTGACTAGCGGGAGGGGGAATGAGCAGTTCTTC.

This clonotype has ten or more counts. V gene TRBV14 combines with J gene TRBJ2-2; D is possibly TRBD1 (6 bases). V was pared by 5 bases and J by 8 bases, with 12 bases between. CDR1 and CDR2 (germline): SGHDN, FVKESK. This CDR3 has 13 residues. The CDR3 sequence is CASSWTARGELFF. CDR3 nucleotide sequence: TGTGCCAGCAGCTGGACAGCGCGAGGGGAGCTGTTTTTT.

The chain links TRBV7-2 to TRBJ1-2; TRBD1 is a possible D gene (5 bases). CDR1 and CDR2 from the germline V gene are SGHTA and FQGNSA. V dropped 5 bases and J dropped 8 bases, with 18 bases sitting between them. The CDR3 is 14 residues long. The CDR3 DNA is TGTGCCAGCAGCCTTAATAGAGGTGGGGACGGCTACACCTTC. Its translation is CASSLNRGGDGYTF.

A note on this clonotype: Germline and junction disagree at one end, which may indicate a read error. The V gene is TRBV7-8, the J gene TRBJ2-7; 7 nucleotides match TRBD2. Germline CDR1 SGHVS, CDR2 FQNEAQ. This CDR3 has 18 residues. The CDR3 loop is CASSFSLRRAGVVNEQHF. In DNA, the CDR3 is TGTGCCAGCAGCTTTTCGCTAAGACGCGCGGGAGTCGTCAACGAGCAGCACTTC.

CDR3 nucleotides: TGCGCCAGCAGCTTGCAATCCTTCTCATCAGGAAACACCATATATTTT. As protein: CASSLQSFSSGNTIYF. This sequence joins TRBV5-1 and TRBJ1-3; no reliable D call. V gave up 1 base and J gave up 4 bases, with 15 bases separating them. Germline V lookup: CDR1 SGHRS, CDR2 YFSETQ. The CDR3 runs 16 residues.

This clonotype has a count of ten or more. The V gene is TRBV27, the J gene TRBJ2-7; D not certain. Germline lookup yields CDR1 MNHEY and CDR2 SMNVEV (reference sequence). The CDR3 runs 13 residues. Between the trimmed V and J ends, which lost 1 base and 3 bases, there was a span of 7 bases. The CDR3, as DNA: TGTGCCAGCAGTTTATGGGTGGGCTACGAGCAGTACTTC. Its protein is CASSLWVGYEQYF.

The chain joins TRBV2 to TRBJ1-2; D may be TRBD1 (5 bases). Trimming left V 7 bases short and J 8 bases short, with 29 bases between. The CDR3 is 17 residues long. CDR1 and CDR2 (germline): SNHLY, FYNNEI. The CDR3 here is CASTKESPGASKYGYTF. The CDR3 coding sequence is TGTGCCAGCACCAAAGAAAGCCCTGGGGCCTCCAAGTACGGCTACACCTTC.

The chain couples TRBV20-1 to TRBJ1-5; 7 positions match TRBD1. The germline CDR1 and CDR2 sequences are DFQATT and SNEGSKA (reference sequence). This CDR3 region has 14 residues. Trimming cost V 2 bases and J 5 bases; bases outside gene matches: 6. In nucleotides, the CDR3 is TGCAGTGCTAGACGGGACAGTGGGTATCAGCCCCAGCATTTT. Protein product: CSARRDSGYQPQHF.

The chain recombines TRBV4-3 with TRBJ2-1; no definite D call. The tail of the sequence fits TRBJ2-7 better, so the J call may be wrong. The CDR3 totals 16 residues. Germline V gives CDR1 LGHNA, CDR2 YSLEER. CDR3 DNA sequence: TGCGCCAGCAGCCTCGATTCGACCTCGGATTACAATGAGCAGTACTTC. It is translated as CASSLDSTSDYNEQYF.

The sample holds many counts of this clonotype. The chain joins TRBV11-3 to TRBJ2-7; 9 positions agree with TRBD1. Germline values: CDR1 SGHNT, CDR2 YENEEA. The CDR3 length is 14 residues. After removal of 2 bases from V and 4 bases from J, the junction contained 3 bases not matched to a gene. This chain's CDR3 is CASSLRTGVYEQYF. The CDR3 nucleotides are TGTGCCAGCAGCTTACGGACAGGGGTATACGAGCAGTACTTC.

This clonotype showed up many times. V gene TRBV6-2 or TRBV6-3 combines with J gene TRBJ2-1; TRBD2 aligns across 10 bases. V dropped 5 bases and J dropped 4; count of bases not matched to a gene: 8. From germline, CDR1 is MNHEY and CDR2 SVGEGT. The CDR3 is 16 residues long. The DNA of the CDR3 is TGTGCCAGCAGTACGTATCTAGCGGGAGTATACAATGAGCAGTTCTTC. This sequence encodes CASSTYLAGVYNEQFF.

This clonotype was seen at least ten times. This chain uses TRBV12-3 or TRBV12-4 with TRBJ2-3; D is undetermined. This CDR3 region has 11 residues. Trimming stripped 7 bases from V and 1 base from J, with 3 bases between. The CDR3 protein is CASTGTDTQYF. In DNA, the CDR3 is TGTGCCAGCACCGGCACAGATACGCAGTATTTT.